Below, one TCR beta chain is given with its context. No antigen is known for it. The assay was immunoSEQ multiplex PCR, and TCRdb's table has in-frame clones only and misses some. The data contain about 12,000 clones, about 25% of them singletons. These data originate in a study of sequential checkpoint blockade in melanoma. Study background: TCRbeta immunosequencing was performed on DNA from 75 to 95 pretreatment melanoma tumor samples. Fewer than 25 patients had tumor biopsies before treatment and at week 13. Study conclusions and caveats: Rising tumor T-cell fraction and clonality meant about 30 times likelier benefit. PD-L1 staining and CD8+ counts, not mutational load, tracked tumor T-cell clonality.

Germline V gene lookup returns CDR1 MNHGY and CDR2 SAAAGT. This CDR3 contains 14 residues. The ends were cut back, 10 bases at V and 1 base at J, with 16 bases in the middle. Treatment meaning: randomized to nivolumab then ipilimumab (arm A) or the reverse (arm B). The material was tumor tissue (inferred from file names), obtained from a patient given nivolumab and ipilimumab in sequence. The TCR originated in a human donor with melanoma. The chain employs TRBV6-8 and TRBJ1-1; D is perhaps TRBD1 (5 bases). DNA of the CDR3: TGTGCCACCTCCTTGGGGCAGCCGAACACTGAAGCTTTCTTT. It is translated as CATSLGQPNTEAFF.